The present T cell receptor (beta chain) was sequenced within a study of Graves' ophthalmopathy and Graves' hyperthyroidism. In germline, CDR1 is MGHDK, CDR2 SYGVNS. This CDR3 is built from 15 residues. With 5 bases clipped from V and 6 bases from J, the junction kept 5 bases outside the gene matches. RNA transcripts provided the template for amplifying TCR beta CDR3 regions. Second-round multiplex PCR came after first-round RT-PCR with HTBI primers. TCRdb passed the multiplex PCR reads through MiXCR, listing each CDR3 protein once. The sample comprises 650,000 to 900,000 distinct CDR3 sequences, 35% to 50% of which are singletons, and about 40% rests with the top ten.

The chain links TRBV25-1 to TRBJ2-2, with 11 bases that match TRBD2. The material sequenced was peripheral blood. The source is an adult man with Graves' ophthalmopathy. CDR3 in DNA: TGTGCCAGCAGTTCCTTAGCGGGAGGGTCCGGGGAGCTGTTTTTT. The encoded protein is CASSSLAGGSGELFF.